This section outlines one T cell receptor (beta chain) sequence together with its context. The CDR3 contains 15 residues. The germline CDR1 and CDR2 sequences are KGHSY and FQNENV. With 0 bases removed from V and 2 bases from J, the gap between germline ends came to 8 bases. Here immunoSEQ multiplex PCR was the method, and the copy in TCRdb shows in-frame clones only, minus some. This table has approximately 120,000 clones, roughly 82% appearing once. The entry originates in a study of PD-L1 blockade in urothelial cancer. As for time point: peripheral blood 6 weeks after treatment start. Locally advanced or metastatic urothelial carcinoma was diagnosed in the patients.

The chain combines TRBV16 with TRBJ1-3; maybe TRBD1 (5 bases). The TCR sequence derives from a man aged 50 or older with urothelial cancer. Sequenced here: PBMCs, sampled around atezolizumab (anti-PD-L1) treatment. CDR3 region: CASSQSGGTGNTIYF. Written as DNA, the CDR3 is TGTGCCAGCAGCCAATCGGGGGGAACTGGAAACACCATATATTTT.